This T cell receptor (beta chain) comes out of a study of blood T cell repertoires in COVID-19. Study context: COVID-19 samples from acute and convalescent phases originated in the United States, Italy and Spain. PBMCs, B-cell-depleted T cells, or T cells provided the cDNA or gDNA that made up the material.

This clone has just a few counts. In the authors' methods: Estimation of nucleated cell counts was performed using reference gene primer amplification. Measured with immunoSEQ multiplex PCR; TCRdb has only the in-frame clones, and not every one. Clonal size and the V and J genes are those of that table, whereas D and trimming came from the DNA. The repertoire consists of tens of thousands of clones, with around four fifths occurring once and the leading ten covering 15% to 20%. Sequenced input: peripheral blood. This clonotype was sampled from a woman aged 55-70 years with acute or convalescent COVID-19.

The CDR3 DNA reads TGCGCCAGCAGTAACAGGGGGCATCGGGCCTACAATGAGCAGTTCTTC. It is translated as CASSNRGHRAYNEQFF. The chain has TRBV23-1 and TRBJ2-1; TRBD1 agrees at 9 bases. TRBV23-1 is placed among ORFs of uncertain function. The CDR3 covers 16 residues. V trimming: 5 bases; J trimming: 2 bases; junction bases outside the gene matches: 7.